These T cell receptor beta chains were read from a single sample in a study of T-cell reconstitution after alpha-beta-depleted transplantation in children. One entry per CDR3 protein results from TCRdb running MiXCR on the PCR reads. The table lists just over 350,000 distinct CDR3 sequences, approximately 12% of them singletons, with 4.3% in the top ten. The specimen comprised PBMCs, sampled from the stem cell graft. The source of these receptors is a human donor who donated a stem cell graft to a child with Fanconi anemia. Each CDR3 is given with its conserved first and last residue. A D gene is named only where the DNA matches it firmly. Size is omitted from some rows. Given values are once, few, many or a class for expanded clones.

TRBD1	TRBV28	many	TRBJ2-1	CASSSFGDRYNEQFF	TGTGCCAGCAGTTCCTTTGGGGACAGATACAATGAGCAGTTCTTC
TRBD1	TRBV12-3/TRBV12-4	few	TRBJ2-5	CASADRGQTQYF	TGTGCCAGCGCGGACAGGGGACAGACCCAGTACTTC
TRBD1	TRBV4-2	many	TRBJ2-2	CASSRDRKSHTGELFF	TGTGCCAGCAGCCGGGACAGGAAGTCTCACACCGGGGAGCTGTTTTTT
NA	TRBV7-2	many	TRBJ2-1	CASIGTPSNEQFF	TGTGCCAGCATCGGGACCCCCTCCAATGAGCAGTTCTTC
NA	TRBV24-1	many	TRBJ2-1	CATSDPSGSYNEQFF	TGTGCCACCAGTGATCCTAGTGGGTCCTACAATGAGCAGTTCTTC
TRBD2	TRBV2	NA	TRBJ2-1	CASSAREGYNEQFF	TGTGCCAGCAGTGCAAGGGAGGGCTACAATGAGCAGTTCTTC
TRBD2	TRBV5-6	few	TRBJ2-3	CASSPGRGDTQYF	TGTGCCAGCAGCCCTGGGCGGGGGGATACGCAGTATTTT
NA	TRBV7-2	few	TRBJ2-7	CASSFSWDSYEQYF	TGTGCCAGCAGCTTTTCGTGGGACTCCTACGAGCAGTACTTC
TRBD1	TRBV7-9	many	TRBJ2-1	CASSLGTGLQQFF	TGTGCCAGCAGCCTAGGGACAGGTCTTCAGCAGTTCTTC
TRBD1	TRBV9	NA	TRBJ2-7	CASSVTGTAYEQYF	TGTGCCAGCAGCGTAACCGGGACAGCCTACGAGCAGTACTTC
NA	TRBV10-3	NA	TRBJ1-2	CAISEGQTYGYTF	TGTGCCATCAGTGAGGGACAGACATATGGCTACACCTTC
NA	TRBV5-1	many	TRBJ1-1	CASSLGGSSNTEAFF	TGCGCCAGCAGCTTGGGGGGGAGCTCGAACACTGAAGCTTTCTTT
NA	TRBV4-3	few	TRBJ1-5	CASSQEGGPYLRPQHF	TGCGCCAGCAGCCAAGAGGGGGGCCCGTATCTGAGGCCCCAGCATTTT
NA	TRBV3-1	few	TRBJ1-2	CASSQDFTLYGYTF	TGTGCCAGCAGCCAAGATTTTACTCTATATGGCTACACCTTC
NA	TRBV27	NA	TRBJ1-1	CASSQGFVTEAFF	TGTGCCAGCAGTCAGGGATTTGTGACTGAAGCTTTCTTT
NA	TRBV5-1	NA	TRBJ2-1	CASSRWGGGYNEQFF	TGCGCCAGCAGCCGGTGGGGGGGCGGGTACAATGAGCAGTTCTTC
NA	TRBV15	NA	TRBJ1-2	CATSRGGGSDYGYTF	TGTGCCACCAGCAGAGGAGGGGGGTCCGACTATGGCTACACCTTC
NA	TRBV5-1	many	TRBJ1-1	CASSSGGLSGTEAFF	TGCGCCAGCAGCTCCGGGGGGCTAAGCGGCACTGAAGCTTTCTTT
NA	TRBV20-1	NA	TRBJ2-3	CSAVPGLQGDTQYF	TGCAGTGCTGTACCGGGACTCCAGGGAGATACGCAGTATTTT
NA	TRBV4-3	few	TRBJ2-4	CASSQETGNIQYF	TGCGCCAGCAGCCAAGAAACAGGGAACATTCAGTACTTC
NA	TRBV12-3/TRBV12-4	NA	TRBJ1-4	CASSLRIGTTLNEKLFF	TGTGCCAGCAGTTTAAGAATCGGGACTACCCTTAATGAAAAACTGTTTTTT
TRBD1	TRBV5-1	few	TRBJ2-3	CASTPGQGQATQYF	TGCGCCAGCACCCCGGGACAGGGGCAGGCTACGCAGTATTTT
TRBD1	TRBV5-6	many	TRBJ1-6	CASSLGDRGRGSPLHF	TGTGCCAGCAGCTTGGGAGACAGGGGCAGAGGGTCACCCCTCCACTTT
NA	TRBV12-3/TRBV12-4	once	TRBJ1-1	CASSLGDGGGFSAFF	TGTGCCAGCAGTTTAGGGGACGGGGGGGGTTTCTCAGCTTTCTTT